Below are 9 T cell receptor beta chains sequenced from a single sample in a study of CD8 T cells in ankylosing spondylitis. TCRdb re-called the 5' RACE reads with MiXCR, one entry per CDR3 protein. This table holds roughly 230,000 distinct CDR3 sequences, 15% to 20% found once. Sequencing was carried out using blood, either unsorted or a sorted T cell fraction (not recorded which). The source is a male donor with ankylosing spondylitis or in good health (not recorded which).

A note on this clonotype: A much larger clone lies a single base off, so this may be a read error. This chain joins TRBV4-1 and TRBJ2-7; TRBD2 matches 12 bases. The V gene's germline CDR1 is MGHRA and CDR2 YSYEKL. The CDR3 spans 16 residues. For the CDR3, the DNA is TGCGCCAGCAGCCAAGATTCTAGCGGGAGGGTATACGACCAGTACTTC. The encoded protein is CASSQDSSGRVYDQYF.

The V call is TRBV29-1, the J call TRBJ1-2; D gene uncertain. The CDR3 extends over 12 amino acids. Between the trimmed V and J ends, which lost 8 bases and 8 bases, there was a span of 18 bases. Germline V gives CDR1 SQVTM, CDR2 ANQGSEA. The CDR3 region is CSLEGTQRGYTF. Here the CDR3 DNA reads TGCAGCCTGGAGGGCACCCAGAGAGGCTACACCTTC. Full variable domain (missing parts from reference TRBV29-1 and TRBJ1-2): SAVISQKPSRDICQRGTSLTIQCQVDSQVTMMFWYRQQPGQSLTLIATANQGSEATYESGFVIDKFPISRPNLTFSTLTVSNMSPEDSSIYLCSLEGTQRGYTFGSGTRLTVV.

This clonotype has more than one count but fewer than ten. The chain carries TRBV20-1 and TRBJ2-3, with D possibly TRBD2 on 5 matching bases. The V gene's germline CDR1 is DFQATT and CDR2 SNEGSKA (reference sequence). This CDR3 is 15 amino acids long. With 4 bases removed from V and 7 bases from J, the gap between germline ends came to 21 bases. In DNA, the CDR3 is TGCAGTGCTACCCCCGAGCTAGCACTGATCCATACGCAGTATTTT. Protein sequence: CSATPELALIHTQYF.

V usage is TRBV12-3 or TRBV12-4 and J usage is TRBJ2-1; 9 nucleotides match TRBD2. The J segment lost 8 bases and the V segment lost 3 bases, leaving 8 bases of the junction unmatched. CDR3 length: 15 amino acids. This chain's CDR3 is CASSFSMTSGDEQFF. The CDR3, as DNA: TGTGCCAGCAGTTTCTCAATGACTAGCGGAGATGAGCAGTTCTTC.

This clonotype showed up many times. The chain is built from TRBV11-1 and TRBJ2-5; TRBD2 aligns across 7 bases. CDR3 size: 18 residues. Looked up from germline, CDR1 is SGHAT and CDR2 is FQDESV (reference sequence). V lost 5 bases and J lost 4; bases outside the gene matches: 19. CDR3 in DNA: TGTGCCAGCAGCACCCACGGCCCGCGGGAGCGCAATGGAGAGACCCAGTACTTC. It is translated as CASSTHGPRERNGETQYF.

The chain combines TRBV9 with TRBJ2-3; 14 positions agree with TRBD2. Germline-derived CDR1 and CDR2 are SGDLS and YYNGEE. The CDR3 contains 17 residues. Trimming took 3 bases from V and 0 from J; bases not matched to a gene: 3. The CDR3 bases are TGTGCCAGCAGCGGACTAGCGGGAGGGCCGAGCACAGATACGCAGTATTTT. Translating it yields CASSGLAGGPSTDTQYF.

The chain couples TRBV6-2 or TRBV6-3 to TRBJ2-1, with 8 positions matching TRBD2. Germline V CDR1 and CDR2: MNHEY, SVGEGT. J gave up 7 bases and V 10 bases, and 12 bases lay outside the gene matches. The CDR3 spans 14 residues. CDR3 loop: CATRTGGPENEQFF. The CDR3 bases are TGTGCCACCAGAACGGGAGGGCCTGAGAATGAGCAGTTCTTC.

This clonotype was observed a handful of times. The chain employs TRBV12-3 or TRBV12-4 and TRBJ2-3; tentatively, D is TRBD2 (5 bases). This CDR3 spans 16 amino acids. V gave up 1 base and J gave up 4 bases, with 15 bases separating them. The CDR3 sequence is CASSLGYRLSPDTQYF. The CDR3 DNA follows: TGTGCCAGCAGTTTAGGGTACCGACTAAGCCCAGATACGCAGTATTTT.

The rearrangement links TRBV3-1 to TRBJ2-1; D gene ambiguous. Germline lookup yields CDR1 LGHDT and CDR2 YNNKEL (reference sequence). This CDR3 spans 16 amino acids. V lost 1 base and J 4 bases, leaving 14 bases between the germline ends. CDR3 amino acids: CASSQGATLGYNEQFF. The CDR3 DNA is TGTGCCAGCAGCCAAGGGGCCACCCTGGGTTACAATGAGCAGTTCTTC.